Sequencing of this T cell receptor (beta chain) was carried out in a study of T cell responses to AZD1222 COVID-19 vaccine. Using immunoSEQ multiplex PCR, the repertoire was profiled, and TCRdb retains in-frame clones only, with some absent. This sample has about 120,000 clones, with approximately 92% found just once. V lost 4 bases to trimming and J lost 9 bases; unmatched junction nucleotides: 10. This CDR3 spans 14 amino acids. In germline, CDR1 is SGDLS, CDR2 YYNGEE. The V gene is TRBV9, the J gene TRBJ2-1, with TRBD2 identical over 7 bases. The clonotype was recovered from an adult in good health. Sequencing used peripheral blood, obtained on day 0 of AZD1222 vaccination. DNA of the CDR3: TGTGCCAGCAGCCCGCGGACTAGTAGCCCTGAGCAGTTCTTC. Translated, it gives CASSPRTSSPEQFF.